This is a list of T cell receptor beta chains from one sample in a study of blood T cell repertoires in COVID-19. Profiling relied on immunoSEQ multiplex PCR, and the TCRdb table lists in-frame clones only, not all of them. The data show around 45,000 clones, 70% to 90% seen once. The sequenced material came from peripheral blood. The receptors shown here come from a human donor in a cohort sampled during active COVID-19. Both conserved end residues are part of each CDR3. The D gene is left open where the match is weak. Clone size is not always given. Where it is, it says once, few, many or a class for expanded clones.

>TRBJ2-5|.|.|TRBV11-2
CASSLDRGFGETQYF
TGTGCCAGCAGCTTAGATCGGGGGTTCGGGGAGACCCAGTACTTC
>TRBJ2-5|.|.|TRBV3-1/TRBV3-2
CASSQDGGQYF
TGTGCCAGCAGCCAAGATGGAGGCCAGTACTTC
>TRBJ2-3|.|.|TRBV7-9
CASSRGGNTDTQYF
TGTGCCAGCAGCCGCGGGGGCAACACAGATACGCAGTATTTT
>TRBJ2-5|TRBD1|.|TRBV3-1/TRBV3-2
CASSQWGTGSGETQYF
TGTGCCAGCAGCCAATGGGGGACAGGGTCCGGGGAGACCCAGTACTTC
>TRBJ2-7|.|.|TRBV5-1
CASSFGQGWDEQYF
TGCGCCAGCAGCTTCGGCCAGGGATGGGACGAGCAGTACTTC
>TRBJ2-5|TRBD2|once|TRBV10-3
CASGGGYQETQYF
TGTGCCTCCGGGGGGGGTTATCAAGAGACCCAGTACTTC
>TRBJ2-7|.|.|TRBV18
CASSQQGTEQYF
TGTGCCAGCTCACAACAGGGTACCGAGCAGTACTTC
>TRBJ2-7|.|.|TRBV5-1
CASSLDRLAYEQYF
TGCGCCAGCAGCTTGGATAGACTGGCCTACGAGCAGTACTTC
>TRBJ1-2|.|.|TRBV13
CASSRGGLGHDTF
TGTGCCAGCAGCAGGGGGGGTTTGGGGCACGACACCTTC
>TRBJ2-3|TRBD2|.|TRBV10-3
CAILAASTDTQYF
TGTGCCATCCTAGCGGCTAGCACAGATACGCAGTATTTT
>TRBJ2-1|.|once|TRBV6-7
CASSYEIRFF
TGTGCCAGCAGTTACGAGATTCGGTTCTTC
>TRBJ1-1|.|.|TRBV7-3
CASSLWRHTEAFF
TGTGCCAGCAGCTTATGGCGGCACACTGAAGCTTTCTTT
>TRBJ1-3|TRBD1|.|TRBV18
CASSPQGASGNTIYF
TGTGCCAGCTCACCACAGGGGGCCTCTGGAAACACCATATATTTT
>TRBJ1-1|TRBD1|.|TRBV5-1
CASRLDRVTEAFF
TGCGCCAGCCGCTTGGACAGGGTAACTGAAGCTTTCTTT
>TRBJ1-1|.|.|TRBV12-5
CASGLAWNTEAFF
TGTGCTAGTGGTTTGGCCTGGAACACTGAAGCTTTCTTT
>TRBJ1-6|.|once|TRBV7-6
CASSLAGVSSYNSPLHF
TGTGCCAGCAGCTTAGCCGGGGTCAGCTCCTATAATTCACCCCTCCACTTT
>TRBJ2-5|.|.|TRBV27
CASSSGADKETQYF
TGTGCCAGCAGTTCGGGAGCGGACAAAGAGACCCAGTACTTC
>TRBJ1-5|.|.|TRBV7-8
CASSPHSGQGGSEPQHF
TGTGCCAGCAGCCCCCATTCGGGACAAGGGGGTAGCGAGCCCCAGCATTTT
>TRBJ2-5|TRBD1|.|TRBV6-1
CASSETGYRETQYF
TGTGCCAGCAGTGAGACAGGGTATCGAGAGACCCAGTACTTC
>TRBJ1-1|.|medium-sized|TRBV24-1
CATSAGVNTEAFF
TGTGCCACCAGTGCGGGGGTGAACACTGAAGCTTTCTTT
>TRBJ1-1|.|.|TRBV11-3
CASSQDGEAFF
TGTGCCAGCAGCCAAGACGGGGAAGCTTTCTTT
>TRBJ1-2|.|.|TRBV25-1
CASSDNRFYGYTF
TGTGCCAGCAGTGACAACAGATTCTATGGCTACACCTTC
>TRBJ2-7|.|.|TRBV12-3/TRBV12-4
CASTPGVGYEQYF
TGTGCCAGCACACCAGGGGTAGGGTACGAGCAGTACTTC
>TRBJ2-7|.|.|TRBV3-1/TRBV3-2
CASSQGVGSYEQYF
TGTGCCAGCAGCCAAGGCGTCGGTTCCTACGAGCAGTACTTC
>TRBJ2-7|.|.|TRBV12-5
CASGKSPGSVYEQYF
TGTGCTAGTGGGAAATCCCCGGGATCCGTCTACGAGCAGTACTTC
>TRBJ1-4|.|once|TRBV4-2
CASSQNGANEKLFF
TGTGCCAGCAGCCAAAATGGGGCAAATGAAAAACTGTTTTTT